The 11 T cell receptor beta chains reported below all come from one sample, sequenced in a study of CD8 T cells in ankylosing spondylitis. One entry per CDR3 protein, called by TCRdb with MiXCR from the 5' RACE reads. This table holds about 8,800 distinct CDR3 sequences, about 6% found once. Specimen: blood, either unsorted or a sorted T cell fraction (not recorded which). The receptor set was obtained from a female donor with ankylosing spondylitis or in good health (not recorded which).

This clonotype was picked up many times. The V and J genes are TRBV9 and TRBJ2-7; no firm D call. V lost 5 bases, J lost 0 bases, and 21 bases lay in between. This CDR3 region has 17 residues. Germline assignment: CDR1 SGDLS and CDR2 YYNGEE. CDR3 in amino acids: CASSPRRSSTFSYEQYF. In DNA form, the CDR3 reads TGTGCCAGCAGTCCTAGACGGAGCTCGACCTTCTCCTACGAGCAGTACTTC.

This clonotype occurred many times. V usage is TRBV9 and J usage is TRBJ2-3; 10 bases are a match to TRBD2. The CDR3 loop spans 15 amino acids. The V gene end was trimmed by 4 bases and the J gene end by 6 bases; junction bases not matched to a gene: 8. Per the germline V gene, CDR1 is SGDLS and CDR2 is YYNGEE. Written as DNA, the CDR3 is TGTGCCAGCAGCCCCTATAGCGGGGGGCCCGATACGCAGTATTTT. It specifies CASSPYSGGPDTQYF.

This clonotype was seen at least ten times. The rearrangement uses TRBV9 and TRBJ1-3; a weak D match, TRBD1 (5 bases). CDR1 SGDLS and CDR2 YYNGEE come from the germline V gene. The V gene lost 0 bases and the J gene lost 4 bases, with 17 bases spanning the gap. This CDR3 comprises 17 residues. The CDR3 DNA reads as TGTGCCAGCAGCGTAGCTTCTCAGGAGGGGCACGGAAACACCATATATTTT. This sequence encodes CASSVASQEGHGNTIYF.

This clonotype was seen many times. The rearrangement joins TRBV9 to TRBJ1-1; weak D call: TRBD1 (5 bases). V lost 0 bases to trimming and J lost 8 bases, with 8 bases between them. CDR3 length equals 12 residues. Germline V lookup: CDR1 SGDLS, CDR2 YYNGEE. DNA for the CDR3: TGTGCCAGCAGCGTAGCGGGGGAAGAAGCTTTCTTT. Translated: CASSVAGEEAFF.

In its sample, this clonotype ranks as medium-sized. The rearrangement uses TRBV9 and TRBJ1-6; D gene unclear. CDR3 size: 15 residues. The germline CDR1 and CDR2 sequences are SGDLS and YYNGEE. Trimming cost V 0 bases and J 3 bases, with 7 bases left between them. CDR3 residues: CASSVEAVYNSPLHF. The CDR3 DNA is TGTGCCAGCAGCGTAGAGGCAGTCTATAATTCACCCCTCCACTTT.

There are many counts of this clonotype. The V gene is TRBV9, the J gene TRBJ2-1, with a tentative D call TRBD1 (6 bases). Germline V gene data show CDR1 as SGDLS and CDR2 as YYNGEE. This CDR3 is 14 amino acids long. Trimming took 4 bases from V and 4 from J, leaving 12 bases between them. In DNA form, the CDR3 reads TGTGCCAGCAGCCCAGGGGCCCTATACAATGAGCAGTTCTTC. Translation gives CASSPGALYNEQFF.

In DNA form, the CDR3 reads TGTGCCAGCAGCGTAGCTGGGGGTGAGCCCCAGCATTTT. Encoded protein: CASSVAGGEPQHF. The chain carries TRBV9 and TRBJ1-5; D possibly corresponds to TRBD1 (5 bases). The CDR3 has 13 amino acids. The germline V and J ends were trimmed by 0 bases and 8 bases, with 9 bases remaining between them. CDR1 is SGDLS and CDR2 is YYNGEE in the germline V gene.

The rearrangement joins TRBV9 to TRBJ2-1; 8 positions match TRBD2. The CDR3 has 18 residues. V was pared by 3 bases and J by 4 bases, with 15 bases of the junction left unmatched. Germline V CDR1 and CDR2: SGDLS, YYNGEE. The CDR3 spells CASSGSSGPTPGYNEQFF. The CDR3 bases are TGTGCCAGCAGCGGATCTAGCGGGCCGACCCCGGGGTACAATGAGCAGTTCTTC.

V usage is TRBV9 and J usage is TRBJ2-2; 10 bases map to TRBD1. The CDR3 length is 16 residues. Germline V gives CDR1 SGDLS, CDR2 YYNGEE. V was clipped by 0 bases and J by 6 bases; unmatched bases: 5. In DNA form, the CDR3 reads TGTGCCAGCAGCGTAGAGGGACAGGGGTTCCCCGGGGAGCTGTTTTTT. Translation gives CASSVEGQGFPGELFF.

This clonotype was seen ten or more times. V is TRBV9 and J is TRBJ2-1; 13 bases agree with TRBD2. Germline trimming cut 4 bases from V and 7 bases from J; bases unmatched to any gene: 8. Germline CDR1 and CDR2: SGDLS and YYNGEE. The CDR3 totals 16 residues. This CDR3 reads CASSMGLAGRRNEQFF. The DNA of the CDR3 is TGTGCCAGCAGCATGGGACTAGCGGGAAGGCGGAATGAGCAGTTCTTC.

This clonotype was counted at least ten times. The chain links TRBV9 to TRBJ1-3; 10 bases line up with TRBD1. V shed 4 bases, J shed 3 bases, and the junction held 13 bases outside the gene matches. CDR3 length equals 18 residues. Per germline, CDR1 SGDLS and CDR2 YYNGEE. CDR3 sequence: CASSPPVWDRGVGNTIYF. The CDR3 DNA follows: TGTGCCAGCAGCCCACCCGTTTGGGACAGGGGAGTTGGAAACACCATATATTTT.